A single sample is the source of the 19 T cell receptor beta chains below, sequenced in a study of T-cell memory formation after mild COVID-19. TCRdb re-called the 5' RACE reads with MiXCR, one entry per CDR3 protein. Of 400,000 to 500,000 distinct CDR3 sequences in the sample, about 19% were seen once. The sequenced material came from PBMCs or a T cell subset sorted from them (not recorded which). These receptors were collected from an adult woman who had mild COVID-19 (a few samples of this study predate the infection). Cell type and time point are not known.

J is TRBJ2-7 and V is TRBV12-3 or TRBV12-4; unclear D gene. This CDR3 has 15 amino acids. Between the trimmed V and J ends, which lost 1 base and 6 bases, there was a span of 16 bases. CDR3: CASSLVGSRSGEQYF. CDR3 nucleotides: TGTGCCAGCAGTTTAGTAGGGTCTAGATCTGGCGAGCAGTACTTC.

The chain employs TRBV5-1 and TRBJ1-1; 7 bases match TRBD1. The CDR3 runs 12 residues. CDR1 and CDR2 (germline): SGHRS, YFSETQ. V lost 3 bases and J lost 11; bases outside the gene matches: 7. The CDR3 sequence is CASSSTGEWAFF. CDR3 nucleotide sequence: TGCGCCAGCAGCTCTACAGGGGAATGGGCTTTCTTT.

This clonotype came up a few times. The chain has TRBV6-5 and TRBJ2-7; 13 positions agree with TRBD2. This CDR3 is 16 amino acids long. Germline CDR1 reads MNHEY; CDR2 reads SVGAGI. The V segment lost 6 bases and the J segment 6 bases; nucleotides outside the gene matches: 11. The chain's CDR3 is CASRRGTSGAGGEQYF. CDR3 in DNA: TGTGCCAGCAGGCGCGGGACTAGCGGGGCTGGGGGCGAGCAGTACTTC.

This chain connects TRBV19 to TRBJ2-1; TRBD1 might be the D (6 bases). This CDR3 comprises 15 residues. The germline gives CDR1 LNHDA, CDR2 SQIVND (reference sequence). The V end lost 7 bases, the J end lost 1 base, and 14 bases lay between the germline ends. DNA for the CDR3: TGTGCCAGTACCCACAGGGAGATATCCTACAATGAGCAGTTCTTC. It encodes CASTHREISYNEQFF.

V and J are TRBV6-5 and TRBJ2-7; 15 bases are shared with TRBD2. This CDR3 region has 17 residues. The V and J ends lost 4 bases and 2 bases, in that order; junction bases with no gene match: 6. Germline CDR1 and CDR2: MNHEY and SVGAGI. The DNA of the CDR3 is TGTGCCAGCAGTTTTCCGGGACTAGCGGGAGGTCCCTACGAGCAGTACTTC. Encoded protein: CASSFPGLAGGPYEQYF.

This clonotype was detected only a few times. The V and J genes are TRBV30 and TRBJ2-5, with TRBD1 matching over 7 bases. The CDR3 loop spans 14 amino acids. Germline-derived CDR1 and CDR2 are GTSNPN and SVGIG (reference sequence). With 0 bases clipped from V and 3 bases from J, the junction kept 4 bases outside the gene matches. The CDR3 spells CAWSVTQGKETQYF. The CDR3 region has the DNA TGTGCCTGGAGTGTGACACAGGGGAAAGAGACCCAGTACTTC.

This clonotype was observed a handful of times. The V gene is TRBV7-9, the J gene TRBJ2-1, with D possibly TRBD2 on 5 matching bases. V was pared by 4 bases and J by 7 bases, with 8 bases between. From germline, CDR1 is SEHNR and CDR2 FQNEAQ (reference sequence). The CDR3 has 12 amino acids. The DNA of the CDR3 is TGTGCCAGCAGCTCCGAGCGGAATGAGCAGTTCTTC. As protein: CASSSERNEQFF.

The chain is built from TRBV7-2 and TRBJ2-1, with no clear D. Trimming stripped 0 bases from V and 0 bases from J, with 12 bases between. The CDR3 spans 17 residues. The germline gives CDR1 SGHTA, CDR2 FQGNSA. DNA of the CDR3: TGTGCCAGCAGCTTAGCATACGCATTGAGCTCCTACAATGAGCAGTTCTTC. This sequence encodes CASSLAYALSSYNEQFF. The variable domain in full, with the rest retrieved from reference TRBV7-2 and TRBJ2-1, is GAGVSQSPSNKVTEKGKDVELRCDPISGHTALYWYRQSLGQGLEFLIYFQGNSAPDKSGLPSDRFSAERTGGSVSTLTIQRTQQEDSAVYLCASSLAYALSSYNEQFFGPGTRLTVL.

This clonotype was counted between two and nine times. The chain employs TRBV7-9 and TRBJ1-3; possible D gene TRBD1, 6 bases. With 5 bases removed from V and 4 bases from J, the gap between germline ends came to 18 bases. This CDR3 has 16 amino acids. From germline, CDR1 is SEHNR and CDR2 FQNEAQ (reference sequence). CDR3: CASSTTDRSSGNTIYF. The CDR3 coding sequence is TGTGCCAGCAGCACCACGGACAGATCCTCGGGAAACACCATATATTTT.

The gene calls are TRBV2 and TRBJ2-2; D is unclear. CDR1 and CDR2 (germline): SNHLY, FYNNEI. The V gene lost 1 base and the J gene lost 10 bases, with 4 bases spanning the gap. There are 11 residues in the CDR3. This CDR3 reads CASSEGEELFF. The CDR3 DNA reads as TGTGCCAGCAGTGAAGGCGAGGAGCTGTTTTTT.

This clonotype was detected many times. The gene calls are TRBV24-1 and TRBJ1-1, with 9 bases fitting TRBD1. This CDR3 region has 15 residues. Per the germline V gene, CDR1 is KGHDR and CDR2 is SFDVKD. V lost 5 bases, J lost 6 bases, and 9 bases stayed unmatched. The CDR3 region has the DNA TGTGCCACCAGTGGGGGGGGACAGGGAATCCCTGAAGCTTTCTTT. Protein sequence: CATSGGGQGIPEAFF.

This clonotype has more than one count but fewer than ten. The CDR3 loop is CSASPSGGAYNEQFF. In DNA form, the CDR3 reads TGCAGTGCTAGCCCCAGCGGGGGGGCCTACAATGAGCAGTTCTTC. The chain links TRBV20-1 to TRBJ2-1; 10 bases match TRBD2. The CDR3 is 15 residues long. Germline V lookup: CDR1 DFQATT, CDR2 SNEGSKA (reference sequence). V gave up 3 bases and J gave up 2 bases; unmatched junction bases: 4.

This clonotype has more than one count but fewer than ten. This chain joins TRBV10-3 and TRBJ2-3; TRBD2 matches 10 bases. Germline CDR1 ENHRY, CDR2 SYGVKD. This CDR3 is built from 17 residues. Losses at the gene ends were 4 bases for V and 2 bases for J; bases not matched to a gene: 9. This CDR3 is CAISGSPSGGDTDTQYF. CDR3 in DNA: TGTGCCATCAGTGGCTCGCCTAGCGGGGGCGACACAGATACGCAGTATTTT.

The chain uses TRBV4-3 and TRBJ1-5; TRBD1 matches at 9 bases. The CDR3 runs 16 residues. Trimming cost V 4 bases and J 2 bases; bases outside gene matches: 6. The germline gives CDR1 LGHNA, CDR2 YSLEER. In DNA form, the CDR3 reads TGCGCCAGCAGCCCAGATCGGACAGGGGGCAATCAGCCCCAGCATTTT. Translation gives CASSPDRTGGNQPQHF.

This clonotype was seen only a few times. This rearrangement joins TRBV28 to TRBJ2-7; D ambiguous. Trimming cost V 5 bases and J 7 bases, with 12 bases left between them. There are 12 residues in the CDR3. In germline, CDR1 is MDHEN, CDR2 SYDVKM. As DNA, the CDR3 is TGTGCCAGCAGTCTCAATCTTCAGGAGCAGTACTTC. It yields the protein CASSLNLQEQYF.

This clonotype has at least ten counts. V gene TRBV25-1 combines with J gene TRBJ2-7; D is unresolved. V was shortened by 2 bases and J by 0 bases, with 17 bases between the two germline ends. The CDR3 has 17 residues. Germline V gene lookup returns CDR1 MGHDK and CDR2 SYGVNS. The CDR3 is CASSEPHHSHSSYEQYF. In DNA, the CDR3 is TGTGCCAGCAGTGAACCCCACCACAGTCACAGCTCCTACGAGCAGTACTTC.

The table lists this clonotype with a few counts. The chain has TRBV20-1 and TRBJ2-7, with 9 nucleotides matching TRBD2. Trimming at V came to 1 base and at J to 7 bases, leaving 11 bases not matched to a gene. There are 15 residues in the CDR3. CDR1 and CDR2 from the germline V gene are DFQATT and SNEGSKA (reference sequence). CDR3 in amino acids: CSARGRLAGTGEQYF. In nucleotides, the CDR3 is TGCAGTGCTAGAGGAAGGCTAGCGGGAACGGGTGAGCAGTACTTC.

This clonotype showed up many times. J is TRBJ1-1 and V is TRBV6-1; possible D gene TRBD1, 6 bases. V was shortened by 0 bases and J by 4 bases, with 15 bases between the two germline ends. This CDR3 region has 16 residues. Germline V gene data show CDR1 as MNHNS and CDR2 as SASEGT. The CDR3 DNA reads TGTGCCAGCAGTGAAGCGGCGGAGGGGGGAGGCACTGAAGCTTTCTTT. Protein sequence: CASSEAAEGGGTEAFF.

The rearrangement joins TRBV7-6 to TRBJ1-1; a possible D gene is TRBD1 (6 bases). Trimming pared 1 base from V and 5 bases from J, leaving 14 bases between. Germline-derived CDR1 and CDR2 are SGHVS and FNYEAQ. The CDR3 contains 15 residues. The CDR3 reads CASSLVDGGETEAFF. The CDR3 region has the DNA TGTGCCAGCAGCTTAGTCGACGGGGGCGAAACTGAAGCTTTCTTT.